One sample yielded the 27 T cell receptor beta chains listed below, sequenced in a study of B cell selection in AIRE deficiency. The sorted conventional CD4 T cells were gated as CD4+CD127+. Libraries were prepared by immunoSEQ multiplex PCR; TCRdb keeps only in-frame clonotypes and omits some of them. The table lists some 25,000 clones, about 95% of them singletons, with approximately 0.2% in the top ten. The specimen was CD4+CD127+ conventional T cells sorted from PBMCs. The origin of the receptors is a human donor in good health.

In nucleotides, the CDR3 is TGTGCCAGCAGCCTAGACTCGGGTGCGACCTACAATGAGCAGTTCTTC. Encoded protein: CASSLDSGATYNEQFF. The chain employs TRBV9 and TRBJ2-1; D is unresolved. Germline values: CDR1 SGDLS, CDR2 YYNGEE. V lost 4 bases, J lost 2 bases, and 16 bases lay in between. This CDR3 comprises 16 residues. The full variable domain, in which reference TRBV9 and TRBJ2-1 provide the parts outside the CDR3, is DSGVTQTPKHLITATGQRVTLRCSPRSGDLSVYWYQQSLDQGLQFLIQYYNGEERAKGNILERFSAQQFPDLHSELNLSSLELGDSALYFCASSLDSGATYNEQFFGPGTRLTVL.

In DNA form, the CDR3 reads TGTGCCAGCAGTTACACCCGGGACAGGGAATACTTC. Its translation is CASSYTRDREYF. The rearrangement links TRBV6-5 to TRBJ2-7; 9 positions match TRBD1. The trim removed 2 bases at V and 13 bases at J, leaving 6 bases unmatched. The germline V gene encodes CDR1 MNHEY and CDR2 SVGAGI. The CDR3 loop spans 12 amino acids.

The chain uses TRBV19 and TRBJ2-3; 10 nucleotides match TRBD1. The germline V gene encodes CDR1 LNHDA and CDR2 SQIVND (reference sequence). The CDR3 contains 16 residues. With 6 bases clipped from V and 4 bases from J, the junction kept 10 bases outside the gene matches. As DNA, the CDR3 is TGTGCCAGTAGCCCTATGTGGACAGGGGGGGCAGATACGCAGTATTTT. Residues: CASSPMWTGGADTQYF. The variable domain in full, with the rest retrieved from reference TRBV19 and TRBJ2-3, is DGGITQSPKYLFRKEGQNVTLSCEQNLNHDAMYWYRQDPGQGLRLIYYSQIVNDFQKGDIAEGYSVSREKKESFPLTVTSAQKNPTAFYLCASSPMWTGGADTQYFGPGTRLTVL.

V gene TRBV6-1 combines with J gene TRBJ1-6, with TRBD1 as a possible D gene (5 bases). Germline CDR1 reads MNHNS; CDR2 reads SASEGT. Trimming cost V 3 bases and J 3 bases, with 15 bases left between them. This CDR3 is 17 amino acids long. CDR3 sequence (DNA): TGTGCCAGCAGTGATGCAGAGACAGACTACTATAATTCACCCCTCCACTTT. This translates into CASSDAETDYYNSPLHF.

The V and J genes are TRBV6-5 and TRBJ2-5; tentatively, D is TRBD2 (6 bases). CDR1 is MNHEY, CDR2 SVGAGI, per germline. The CDR3 totals 12 residues. V was pared by 2 bases and J by 7 bases, with 8 bases between. The CDR3 coding sequence is TGTGCCAGCAGTTACGGGCGGGGGACCCAGTACTTC. Its translation is CASSYGRGTQYF.

The chain couples TRBV6-1 to TRBJ1-5; 7 bases are a match to TRBD1. Germline V gene lookup returns CDR1 MNHNS and CDR2 SASEGT. This CDR3 has 16 amino acids. Losses at the gene ends were 0 bases for V and 6 bases for J; bases not matched to a gene: 8. CDR3 nucleotide sequence: TGTGCCAGCAGTGAAGCAGGGGGCGGTAAGATTCAGCCCCAGCATTTT. It translates to CASSEAGGGKIQPQHF.

The chain has TRBV2 and TRBJ2-3; perhaps TRBD1 as D (6 bases). The CDR3 extends over 15 amino acids. The germline V gene has CDR1 SNHLY and CDR2 FYNNEI. Trimming stripped 9 bases from V and 2 bases from J, with 18 bases between. CDR3 sequence reads: CARKGPGAYTDTQYF. CDR3 coding DNA: TGTGCCAGAAAGGGGCCAGGGGCCTACACAGATACGCAGTATTTT.

In DNA form, the CDR3 reads TGTGCCAGCTCCGAGGCGAGCTATAATTCACCCCTCCACTTT. It codes for CASSEASYNSPLHF. J is TRBJ1-6 and V is TRBV16; no firm D call. The CDR3 is made up of 14 amino acids. V was trimmed by 8 bases and J by 3 bases, leaving 11 bases between them. The germline gives CDR1 KGHSY, CDR2 FQNENV.

This clone was detected once. The V call is TRBV11-3, the J call TRBJ2-1; 8 bases map to TRBD1. With 6 bases clipped from V and 6 bases from J, the junction kept 4 bases outside the gene matches. The germline V gene has CDR1 SGHNT and CDR2 YENEEA. This CDR3 is 13 amino acids long. The DNA for the CDR3 is TGTGCCAGCAGGGACAGGGACGGCAATGAGCAGTTCTTC. Amino acids: CASRDRDGNEQFF.

The chain uses TRBV7-3 and TRBJ1-1; D remains ambiguous. V was cut by 0 bases and J by 1 base, with 6 bases left in between. Germline CDR1 reads SGHTA; CDR2 reads FQGTGA. The CDR3 is 14 amino acids. CDR3 protein: CASSLTGPNTEAFF. The CDR3 DNA reads as TGTGCCAGCAGCTTAACAGGGCCGAACACTGAAGCTTTCTTT. The whole variable domain, remainder taken from reference TRBV7-3 and TRBJ1-1, is GAGVSQTPSNKVTEKGKYVELRCDPISGHTALYWYRQSLGQGPEFLIYFQGTGAADDSGLPNDRFFAVRPEGSVSTLKIQRTERGDSAVYLCASSLTGPNTEAFFGQGTRLTVV.

This clone was counted once. This chain uses TRBV10-1 with TRBJ1-2; 10 bases align to TRBD1. Germline-derived CDR1 and CDR2 are WNHNN and SYGVQD (reference sequence). The CDR3 is 13 residues long. The junction had 6 bases not matched to a gene; V was cut back by 5 bases and J by 9 bases. The CDR3 nucleotides are TGCGCCAGCAGTCCGGGACAGGGGAGAAGCTACACCTTC. Encoded protein: CASSPGQGRSYTF.

The CDR3 here is CASKEDRGRYEQYF. The DNA of the CDR3 is TGTGCCAGCAAAGAGGACAGGGGAAGGTACGAGCAGTACTTC. This sequence joins TRBV28 and TRBJ2-7; 9 bases match TRBD1. Germline V gene data show CDR1 as MDHEN and CDR2 as SYDVKM. J was trimmed by 4 bases and V by 7 bases; bases with no gene match: 8. The CDR3 consists of 14 residues.

The V gene is TRBV27, the J gene TRBJ1-1; no definite D call. The V gene's germline CDR1 is MNHEY and CDR2 SMNVEV (reference sequence). This CDR3 region has 15 residues. Trimming stripped 5 bases from V and 1 base from J, with 14 bases between. The CDR3 region has the DNA TGTGCCAGCAGTCCTGGGTCATCACGGAACACTGAAGCTTTCTTT. This sequence encodes CASSPGSSRNTEAFF.

The chain uses TRBV19 and TRBJ2-5; no firm D call. The V gene lost 0 bases and the J gene lost 5 bases, with 10 bases spanning the gap. CDR1 and CDR2 from the germline V gene are LNHDA and SQIVND (reference sequence). This CDR3 comprises 14 residues. The CDR3 here is CASSIDLSPETQYF. The CDR3, as DNA: TGTGCCAGTAGTATAGATCTCAGCCCCGAGACCCAGTACTTC.

This sequence joins TRBV6-5 and TRBJ1-6, with 8 positions matching TRBD1. This CDR3 has 15 amino acids. Per germline, CDR1 MNHEY and CDR2 SVGAGI. The V gene end was trimmed by 7 bases and the J gene end by 5 bases; junction bases not matched to a gene: 7. This CDR3 is CASKPPQGDNSPLHF. The CDR3 nucleotides read TGTGCCAGCAAGCCCCCACAGGGGGATAATTCACCCCTCCACTTT.

This clone occurred once. The rearrangement joins TRBV5-1 to TRBJ1-2; the D gene is possibly TRBD1 (6 bases). CDR1 is SGHRS, CDR2 YFSETQ, per germline. V was pared by 0 bases and J by 4 bases, with 13 bases between. The CDR3 covers 15 residues. CDR3 loop: CASSLGTGGAYGYTF. DNA for the CDR3: TGCGCCAGCAGCTTGGGGACGGGGGGCGCCTATGGCTACACCTTC.

This clone has a single count. The chain carries TRBV19 and TRBJ2-4; D unresolved. The ends were cut back, 8 bases at V and 3 bases at J, with 11 bases in the middle. Per the germline V gene, CDR1 is LNHDA and CDR2 is SQIVND (reference sequence). This CDR3 comprises 13 residues. The DNA for the CDR3 is TGTGCCAGTCTAGATTGGGTCAAAAACATTCAGTACTTC. Encoded protein: CASLDWVKNIQYF.

This chain connects TRBV7-2 to TRBJ1-2; possible D gene TRBD1, 5 bases. CDR3 size: 13 residues. V was shortened by 2 bases and J by 8 bases, with 12 bases between the two germline ends. Germline CDR1 reads SGHTA; CDR2 reads FQGNSA. This CDR3 is CASSLSGELGYTF. CDR3 DNA sequence: TGTGCCAGCAGCTTATCGGGGGAATTGGGCTACACCTTC.

The rearrangement uses TRBV19 and TRBJ2-7; D unclear. Looked up from germline, CDR1 is LNHDA and CDR2 is SQIVND (reference sequence). V was clipped by 4 bases and J by 4 bases, with 11 bases between them. CDR3 length: 13 residues. The CDR3 nucleotides are TGTGCCAGTAGTAGGGGTGTGGGTTACGAGCAGTACTTC. Its protein is CASSRGVGYEQYF. Together with reference TRBV19 and TRBJ2-7, the CDR3 gives the full variable domain: DGGITQSPKYLFRKEGQNVTLSCEQNLNHDAMYWYRQDPGQGLRLIYYSQIVNDFQKGDIAEGYSVSREKKESFPLTVTSAQKNPTAFYLCASSRGVGYEQYFGPGTRLTVT.

The chain recombines TRBV5-8 with TRBJ2-1; D is possibly TRBD2 (6 bases). The germline V gene encodes CDR1 SGHTS and CDR2 YDEGEE. The ends were cut back, 4 bases at V and 1 base at J, with 18 bases in the middle. CDR3 length equals 17 residues. The CDR3 nucleotides read TGTGCCAGCAGCGGTACGAGGAGCGGGCGTTCCTACAATGAGCAGTTCTTC. As protein: CASSGTRSGRSYNEQFF.

In this sample, this clone turned up once. The chain has TRBV7-2 and TRBJ2-1; 7 nucleotides agree with TRBD2. The CDR3 is 17 amino acids. V was pared by 3 bases and J by 6 bases, with 14 bases of the junction left unmatched. CDR1 and CDR2 from the germline V gene are SGHTA and FQGNSA. The CDR3 bases are TGTGCCAGCAGCTTTAGCGTAGTGCGGGAGTCGGCCAATGAGCAGTTCTTC. Amino acid sequence: CASSFSVVRESANEQFF.

The chain carries TRBV5-1 and TRBJ1-1; D is unresolved. CDR1 and CDR2 (germline): SGHRS, YFSETQ. The CDR3 runs 13 residues. Trimming took off 0 bases at V and 4 bases at J, with 7 bases between the two ends. Here the CDR3 reads CASSLEGSTEAFF. The CDR3 DNA follows: TGCGCCAGCAGCTTGGAAGGTTCCACTGAAGCTTTCTTT.

V usage is TRBV5-1 and J usage is TRBJ2-4; 10 positions agree with TRBD1. J was trimmed by 10 bases and V by 6 bases; bases with no gene match: 10. The CDR3 extends over 14 amino acids. Germline values: CDR1 SGHRS, CDR2 YFSETQ. In DNA, the CDR3 is TGCGCCAGCACCCTTGAGGGACAGGGGAAAATTCAGTACTTC. Translating gives CASTLEGQGKIQYF.

The CDR3 DNA follows: TGTGCCAGCAGTGAAGCAGGGATAGGAAACACCATATATTTT. It specifies CASSEAGIGNTIYF. The chain recombines TRBV6-1 with TRBJ1-3; D uncertain. The CDR3 sequence is 14 residues long. V lost 0 bases and J lost 4, with 7 bases in between. The germline gives CDR1 MNHNS, CDR2 SASEGT.

The gene calls are TRBV15 and TRBJ1-4; D is unclear. CDR3 length: 16 residues. Per germline, CDR1 LNHNV and CDR2 YYDKDF (reference sequence). The ends were cut back, 1 base at V and 4 bases at J, with 13 bases in the middle. CDR3 loop: CATSRVVREVNEKLFF. In DNA, the CDR3 is TGTGCCACCAGCAGAGTAGTCCGGGAAGTTAATGAAAAACTGTTTTTT.

As regards this clone: Other DNA sequences of this sample code for an identical CDR3. The chain combines TRBV7-3 with TRBJ2-7; tentative D call: TRBD1 (5 bases). The V gene's germline CDR1 is SGHTA and CDR2 FQGTGA. The CDR3 length is 13 residues. V gave up 6 bases and J gave up 7 bases, with 16 bases separating them. The CDR3 is CASSQGQSGEQYF. The CDR3 coding sequence is TGTGCCAGCAGTCAGGGCCAATCTGGGGAGCAGTACTTC.

The chain links TRBV28 to TRBJ1-2; D not certain. Germline V lookup: CDR1 MDHEN, CDR2 SYDVKM. V dropped 3 bases and J dropped 2 bases, with 10 bases sitting between them. The CDR3 runs 14 residues. CDR3 protein: CASSLGGRNYGYTF. CDR3 sequence (DNA): TGTGCCAGCAGTTTGGGAGGCAGGAACTATGGCTACACCTTC.